Presented here are 32 T cell receptor beta chains from one specimen sequenced in a study of cytomegalovirus exposure and HLA in healthy donors. The PCR employed 60 Vbeta primers together with 13 Jbeta primers. The data were produced by immunoSEQ multiplex PCR, yet TCRdb's version contains in-frame clones alone and is incomplete. The sample has roughly 130,000 clones; about four fifths are singletons. The sample was PBMCs. Source of these receptors: a male donor in good health and CMV-seropositive.

V is TRBV23-1 and J is TRBJ2-5; D might be TRBD2 (5 bases). TRBV23-1 falls under the ORF class, with uncertain function. V was trimmed by 7 bases and J by 6 bases, leaving 18 bases between them. The CDR3 is made up of 14 amino acids. The CDR3 DNA reads as TGCGCCAGCACCCTCGTGGCGGAGGAGAAGACCCAGTACTTC. It encodes CASTLVAEEKTQYF.

This chain connects TRBV15 to TRBJ2-4; D possibly corresponds to TRBD1 (5 bases). The CDR3 length is 17 residues. Germline assignment: CDR1 LNHNV and CDR2 YYDKDF (reference sequence). Trimming cost V 0 bases and J 1 base, with 13 bases left between them. CDR3 bases: TGTGCCACCAGCAGAGATGGGGCTGTCTTGGCCAAAAACATTCAGTACTTC. Protein product: CATSRDGAVLAKNIQYF.

V and J are TRBV28 and TRBJ1-2; D possibly corresponds to TRBD1 (5 bases). V was pared by 5 bases and J by 2 bases, with 12 bases between. The CDR3 length is 14 residues. The germline V gene encodes CDR1 MDHEN and CDR2 SYDVKM. CDR3 in amino acids: CASSGTGGNYGYTF. DNA for the CDR3: TGTGCCAGCAGTGGCACCGGGGGGAACTATGGCTACACCTTC.

The rearrangement links TRBV4-2 to TRBJ2-2; TRBD2 agrees at 9 bases. The CDR3 contains 17 residues. V lost 3 bases to trimming and J lost 3 bases; unmatched junction nucleotides: 8. CDR1 and CDR2 (germline): LGHNA, YNFKEQ. CDR3 coding DNA: TGTGCCAGCAGCCAGAGTCTAGCGGGACGGGACACCGGGGAGCTGTTTTTT. Amino acids: CASSQSLAGRDTGELFF.

J is TRBJ1-4 and V is TRBV12-5, with TRBD1 as a possible D gene (6 bases). In germline, CDR1 is LGHNT, CDR2 FRNRAP. The CDR3 is 16 residues long. Trimming removed 5 bases at V and 2 bases at J, with 15 bases between. The CDR3 spells CASGAHREGTNEKLFF. DNA of the CDR3: TGTGCTAGTGGTGCGCACAGGGAAGGGACTAATGAAAAACTGTTTTTT.

This chain uses TRBV6-5 with TRBJ1-5; perhaps TRBD1 as D (5 bases). The CDR3 consists of 15 residues. V lost 0 bases to trimming and J lost 7 bases, with 13 bases between them. The germline V gene encodes CDR1 MNHEY and CDR2 SVGAGI. In nucleotides, the CDR3 is TGTGCCAGCAGTTACTCGATCGGGGGGGGGCAGCCCCAGCATTTT. Protein product: CASSYSIGGGQPQHF.

V and J are TRBV4-3 and TRBJ2-4; 9 nucleotides align to TRBD1. Germline V gene lookup returns CDR1 LGHNA and CDR2 YSLEER. This CDR3 is 17 amino acids long. With 0 bases clipped from V and 8 bases from J, the junction kept 11 bases outside the gene matches. CDR3 amino acids: CASSQDPPTGGADIQYF. CDR3 nucleotide sequence: TGCGCCAGCAGCCAAGACCCACCGACAGGGGGTGCGGACATTCAGTACTTC.

The V gene is TRBV6-1, the J gene TRBJ1-2, with D possibly matching TRBD1 (5 bases). With 3 bases removed from V and 6 bases from J, the gap between germline ends came to 8 bases. Germline V gene sequence: CDR1 MNHNS, CDR2 SASEGT. The CDR3 totals 12 residues. This CDR3 is CASSETEDGYTF. CDR3 nucleotide sequence: TGTGCCAGCAGTGAGACAGAGGATGGCTACACCTTC.

V is TRBV13 and J is TRBJ2-1; TRBD2 agrees at 8 bases. The germline V gene has CDR1 PRHDT and CDR2 FYEKMQ (reference sequence). This CDR3 spans 15 amino acids. J lost 7 bases, V lost 5 bases, and 10 bases had no gene match. The CDR3 here is CASSPRVAGGNEQFF. The CDR3 DNA reads TGTGCCAGCAGCCCCAGGGTTGCGGGGGGAAATGAGCAGTTCTTC.

The V call is TRBV7-8, the J call TRBJ2-3; TRBD2 agrees at 9 bases. Looked up from germline, CDR1 is SGHVS and CDR2 is FQNEAQ. The CDR3 totals 17 residues. J was trimmed by 11 bases and V by 1 base; bases with no gene match: 16. CDR3 bases: TGTGCCAGCAGCTTAGGTGCTAGCGGGAATGGGGCACTTGGGCAGTATTTT. Its protein is CASSLGASGNGALGQYF.

V gene TRBV21-1 combines with J gene TRBJ2-7; the D call of TRBD1 is as the table states it, not checked on the DNA. TRBV21-1 represents a pseudogene. The CDR3 sequence is 15 residues long. The CDR3 loop reads CASSKGPRNSYEQYF. Written as DNA, the CDR3 is TGTGCCAGCAGCAAGGGGCCTCGCAACTCCTACGAGCAGTACTTC.

This chain uses TRBV18 with TRBJ2-1, with 7 bases that match TRBD2. This CDR3 has 15 amino acids. After removal of 4 bases from V and 2 bases from J, the junction contained 5 bases not matched to a gene. CDR1 is KGHSH and CDR2 is LQKENI in the germline V gene. Here the CDR3 DNA reads TGTGCCAGCTCACAACTAGCGATAACCTACAATGAGCAGTTCTTC. Protein sequence: CASSQLAITYNEQFF.

This clone turned up a few times. J is TRBJ1-2 and V is TRBV2; maybe TRBD1 (6 bases). The CDR3 runs 15 residues. Trimming cost V 7 bases and J 0 bases, with 15 bases left between them. CDR1 and CDR2 from the germline V gene are SNHLY and FYNNEI. The CDR3 DNA is TGTGCCAGCATCCTTGAATCAGGGGCTAACTATGGCTACACCTTC. Translated, it gives CASILESGANYGYTF.

This sequence joins TRBV29-1 and TRBJ2-5; no clear D. The CDR3 loop spans 14 amino acids. The germline V and J ends were trimmed by 1 base and 5 bases, with 14 bases remaining between them. Germline assignment: CDR1 SQVTM and CDR2 ANQGSEA. CDR3 amino acids: CSVEGTEPPETQYF. CDR3 DNA sequence: TGCAGCGTTGAAGGTACAGAGCCCCCGGAGACCCAGTACTTC.

Regarding this clone: The junction and the germline gene differ at one end; a read error may be behind it. V is TRBV7-8 and J is TRBJ2-5, with D possibly being TRBD1 (7 bases). The CDR3 totals 17 residues. Germline loops: CDR1 SGHVS, CDR2 FQNEAQ. The CDR3: CASSLAYQQGLAETQYF. In nucleotides, the CDR3 is TGTGCCAGCAGCCTAGCCTACCAACAGGGGCTAGCGGAGACCCAGTACTTC.

The chain recombines TRBV19 with TRBJ2-7, with D uncertain. Per germline, CDR1 LNHDA and CDR2 SQIVND (reference sequence). This CDR3 comprises 15 residues. Trimming shortened V by 1 base and J by 0 bases, and 10 bases separated the two germline ends. CDR3 residues: CASSIATGFSYEQYF. CDR3 in DNA: TGTGCCAGTAGTATAGCGACTGGGTTCTCCTACGAGCAGTACTTC.

The chain employs TRBV6-5 and TRBJ1-1, with TRBD1 matching 9 bases. The ends lost 5 bases at V and 10 bases at J; junction bases unmatched: 8. Germline CDR1 MNHEY, CDR2 SVGAGI. The CDR3 covers 13 residues. DNA of the CDR3: TGTGCCAGCAGTGTGGGGGACAGGGCAACAGCTTTCTTT. It encodes CASSVGDRATAFF.

This chain uses TRBV5-6 with TRBJ2-1, with TRBD2 matching 9 bases. The germline V gene encodes CDR1 SGHDT and CDR2 YYEEEE. Trimming removed 4 bases from V and 10 bases from J; junction bases left unmatched: 6. This CDR3 contains 13 residues. The CDR3 region has the DNA TGTGCCAGCAGCCTAGACCTAGCGGGAGAGCAGTTCTTC. The encoded protein is CASSLDLAGEQFF.

This clone was found a few times. The J gene is TRBJ1-6, the V gene TRBV11-2, with D tentatively TRBD1 (6 bases). Germline CDR1 SGHAT, CDR2 FQNNGV. The ends were cut back, 11 bases at V and 7 bases at J, with 15 bases in the middle. CDR3 length: 13 amino acids. The CDR3 bases are TGTGCCTGGGGTGGGACATACAATTCACCCCTCCACTTT. Translated, it gives CAWGGTYNSPLHF.

This sequence joins TRBV20-1 and TRBJ2-1, with D perhaps TRBD1 (6 bases). The germline V gene has CDR1 DFQATT and CDR2 SNEGSKA (reference sequence). The CDR3 contains 11 residues. V was pared by 7 bases and J by 4 bases, with 8 bases between. CDR3 region: CSVQGYNEQFF. CDR3 DNA sequence: TGCAGTGTACAGGGTTACAATGAGCAGTTCTTC.

CDR3 residues: CASSFALIQGGYTF. DNA of the CDR3: TGTGCCAGCAGCTTCGCCTTAATTCAGGGGGGCTACACCTTC. The rearrangement joins TRBV7-8 to TRBJ1-2; possible D gene TRBD1, 6 bases. The V end lost 3 bases, the J end lost 8 bases, and 16 bases lay between the germline ends. This CDR3 is 14 amino acids long. The V gene's germline CDR1 is SGHVS and CDR2 FQNEAQ.

The chain employs TRBV5-1 and TRBJ2-5, with D maybe TRBD2 (5 bases). Germline V gene data show CDR1 as SGHRS and CDR2 as YFSETQ. Trimming left V 1 base short and J 5 bases short, with 12 bases between. The CDR3 is made up of 14 amino acids. The CDR3: CASSLRGSDETQYF. The CDR3 DNA reads as TGCGCCAGCAGCTTGCGGGGTAGCGATGAGACCCAGTACTTC.

This chain links TRBV29-1 with TRBJ2-1; 13 nucleotides line up with TRBD2. The CDR3 has 13 residues. The V segment lost 6 bases and the J segment 9 bases; nucleotides outside the gene matches: 5. Germline CDR1 is SQVTM and CDR2 is ANQGSEA. CDR3 protein: CSVRTSGSGEQFF. The CDR3 bases are TGCAGCGTCCGGACTAGCGGGAGTGGTGAGCAGTTCTTC.

This chain links TRBV10-3 with TRBJ1-3, with 8 bases matching TRBD1. With 4 bases clipped from V and 0 bases from J, the junction kept 5 bases outside the gene matches. The germline V gene has CDR1 ENHRY and CDR2 SYGVKD. The CDR3 sequence is 16 residues long. The CDR3 loop is CAISAGQVLSGNTIYF. The DNA for the CDR3 is TGTGCCATCAGTGCGGGACAGGTACTCTCTGGAAACACCATATATTTT.

This chain links TRBV6-5 with TRBJ1-2, with TRBD1 as a possible D gene (6 bases). V was clipped by 5 bases and J by 8 bases, with 18 bases between them. The CDR3 consists of 14 residues. CDR1 is MNHEY, CDR2 SVGAGI, per germline. The CDR3 DNA reads as TGTGCCAGCAGTCAGGGGTCCCCCTTGGGGGGCTACACCTTC. This translates into CASSQGSPLGGYTF.

This clone has a single count. V is TRBV29-1 and J is TRBJ2-1, with D perhaps TRBD1 (6 bases). Germline CDR1 SQVTM, CDR2 ANQGSEA. The V end was cut by 3 bases, the J end by 3 bases, with 21 bases between. This CDR3 has 17 amino acids. DNA of the CDR3: TGCAGCGTTGAGGGGTGGCCGGGACATCAGGGCTACAATGAGCAGTTCTTC. This sequence encodes CSVEGWPGHQGYNEQFF.

The V call is TRBV18, the J call TRBJ2-2; the match to TRBD1 covers 10 bases. The CDR3 extends over 17 amino acids. J lost 4 bases, V lost 4 bases, and 9 bases had no gene match. Germline CDR1 is KGHSH and CDR2 is LQKENI. The CDR3 DNA reads as TGTGCCAGCTCACTCAGTCGGGACAGGGGCTCCACCGGGGAGCTGTTTTTT. Residues: CASSLSRDRGSTGELFF.

The CDR3 DNA sequence: TGCGCCAGCAGCCAAGAACACGGGAGGGGTTTCACTGAAGCTTTCTTT. Translated, it gives CASSQEHGRGFTEAFF. The chain is built from TRBV4-3 and TRBJ1-1; a possible D gene is TRBD1 (5 bases). This CDR3 has 16 amino acids. Germline values: CDR1 LGHNA, CDR2 YSLEER. Trimming took off 0 bases at V and 4 bases at J, with 15 bases between the two ends.

This clone is termed medium-sized. The V gene is TRBV19, the J gene TRBJ1-4; a possible D gene is TRBD1 (5 bases). CDR3 length: 14 amino acids. The germline V and J ends were trimmed by 3 bases and 8 bases, with 13 bases remaining between them. Germline CDR1 and CDR2: LNHDA and SQIVND (reference sequence). This CDR3 reads CASSMDIIGEKLFF. Here the CDR3 DNA reads TGTGCCAGTAGTATGGACATAATTGGAGAAAAACTGTTTTTT.

This clone is a singleton in its sample. This chain connects TRBV9 to TRBJ1-3, with D tentatively TRBD1 (6 bases). The V end lost 0 bases, the J end lost 1 base, and 14 bases lay between the germline ends. This CDR3 is built from 17 residues. In germline, CDR1 is SGDLS, CDR2 YYNGEE. The CDR3 region has the DNA TGTGCCAGCAGCGTAGCTCCCAGGGGATCTTCTGGAAACACCATATATTTT. Its translation: CASSVAPRGSSGNTIYF.

The rearrangement links TRBV15 to TRBJ2-1; 8 nucleotides align to TRBD1. Germline V CDR1 and CDR2: LNHNV, YYDKDF (reference sequence). The V and J ends lost 4 bases and 5 bases, in that order; junction bases with no gene match: 10. This CDR3 has 16 residues. The CDR3: CATSKRPGQVNNEQFF. The CDR3 coding sequence is TGTGCCACCAGCAAACGACCGGGACAGGTTAACAATGAGCAGTTCTTC.

V is TRBV6-1 and J is TRBJ1-2; D uncertain. V shed 1 base and J shed 14 bases, with 11 bases lying between them. The CDR3 runs 11 residues. From germline, CDR1 is MNHNS and CDR2 SASEGT. This CDR3 is CASSEVVSLTF. The DNA for the CDR3 is TGTGCCAGCAGTGAAGTTGTGAGTTTGACCTTC.